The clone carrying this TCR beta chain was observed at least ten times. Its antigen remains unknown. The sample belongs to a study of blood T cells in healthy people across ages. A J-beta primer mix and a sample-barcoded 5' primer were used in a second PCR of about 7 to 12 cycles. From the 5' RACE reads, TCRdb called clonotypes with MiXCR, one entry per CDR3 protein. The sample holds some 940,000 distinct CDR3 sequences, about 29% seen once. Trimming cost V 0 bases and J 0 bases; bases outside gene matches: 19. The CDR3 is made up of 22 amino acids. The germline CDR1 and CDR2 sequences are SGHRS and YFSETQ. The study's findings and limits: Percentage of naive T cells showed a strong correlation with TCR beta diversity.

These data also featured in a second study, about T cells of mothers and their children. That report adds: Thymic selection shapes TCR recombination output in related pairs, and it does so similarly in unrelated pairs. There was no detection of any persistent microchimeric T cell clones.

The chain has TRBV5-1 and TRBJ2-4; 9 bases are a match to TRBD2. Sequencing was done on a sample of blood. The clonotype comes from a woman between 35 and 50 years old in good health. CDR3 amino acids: CASSLEGLAGNTVLLAKNIQYF. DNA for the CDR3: TGCGCCAGCAGCTTGGAGGGGCTAGCGGGGAACACCGTACTTCTAGCCAAAAACATTCAGTACTTC.